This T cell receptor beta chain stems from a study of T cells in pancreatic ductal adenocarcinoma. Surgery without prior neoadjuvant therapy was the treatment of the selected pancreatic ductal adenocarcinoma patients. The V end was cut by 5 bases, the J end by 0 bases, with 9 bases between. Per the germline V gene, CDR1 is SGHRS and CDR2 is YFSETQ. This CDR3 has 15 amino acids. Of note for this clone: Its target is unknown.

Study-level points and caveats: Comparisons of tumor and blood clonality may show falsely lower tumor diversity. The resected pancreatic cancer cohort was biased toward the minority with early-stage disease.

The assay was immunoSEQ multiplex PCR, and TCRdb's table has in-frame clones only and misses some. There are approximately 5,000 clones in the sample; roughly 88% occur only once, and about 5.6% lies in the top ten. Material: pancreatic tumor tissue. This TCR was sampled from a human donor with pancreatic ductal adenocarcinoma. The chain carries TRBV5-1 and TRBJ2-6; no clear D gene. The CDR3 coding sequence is TGCGCCAGCAGAAACGTAGGCTCTGGGGCCAACGTCCTGACTTTC. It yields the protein CASRNVGSGANVLTF.